This T cell receptor (beta chain) originates from a study of blood T cell repertoires in COVID-19. Study-wide background: Samples taken during acute and convalescent COVID-19 were collected in the United States, Italy and Spain. From T cells, B-cell-depleted T cells, or PBMCs came the material, which was cDNA or gDNA.

The V and J ends lost 7 bases and 2 bases, in that order; junction bases with no gene match: 4. The germline V gene has CDR1 LGHDT and CDR2 YNNKEL (reference sequence). The CDR3 totals 14 residues. How the authors handled the data: The authors estimated nucleated cell counts from reference gene primer amplification. Using immunoSEQ multiplex PCR, the repertoire was profiled, and TCRdb retains in-frame clones only, with some absent. The D gene and trimming were derived from the DNA, and the V and J assignments and clone size from that table. Of more than 85,000 clones listed, approximately 84% are singletons.

The sequence was collected from a man aged 35 to 55 with active or convalescent COVID-19. The sequencing sample was made of peripheral blood. The chain recombines TRBV3-1 (or the pseudogene TRBV3-2) with TRBJ2-7, with 11 positions matching TRBD1. The CDR3 here is CASTGTGGPYEQYF. CDR3 DNA: TGTGCCAGCACCGGGACAGGGGGACCCTACGAGCAGTACTTC.